A selection of T cell receptor beta chains follows, all from one sample in a study of glioma-infiltrating T cells after dendritic cell vaccination. The table came from immunoSEQ multiplex PCR; TCRdb's copy has only in-frame clones and leaves some out. The sample consists of some 60,000 clones, approximately 83% of them appearing once. The sample here was blood, taken after dendritic cell vaccination. All receptors derive from a human donor with glioblastoma. The CDR3 runs from the conserved cysteine through the conserved F or W. The D gene is left open where the match is weak. Clone size, where shown, is once, few, many, or a class for clones that have expanded.

V,size,D,J,CDR3,DNA
TRBV5-4,once,NA,TRBJ2-7,CASRQGSNSYEQYF,TGTGCCAGCAGGCAGGGGTCCAACTCCTACGAGCAGTACTTC
TRBV30,NA,TRBD1,TRBJ1-6,CAADRGPSSYNSPLHF,TGTGCCGCCGACAGGGGCCCTAGCTCCTATAATTCACCCCTCCACTTT
TRBV7-9,NA,NA,TRBJ2-7,CASGGTSSYEQYF,TGTGCCAGCGGAGGGACCAGCTCCTACGAGCAGTACTTC
TRBV27,NA,TRBD1,TRBJ2-1,CASSFRTGGFGEQFF,TGTGCCAGCAGTTTTCGGACAGGGGGCTTTGGTGAGCAGTTCTTC
TRBV7-8,NA,NA,TRBJ1-5,CASSFRVGRGRYSNQPQHF,TGTGCCAGCAGCTTCAGAGTCGGGAGAGGGCGTTATAGCAATCAGCCCCAGCATTTT
TRBV7-9,NA,NA,TRBJ1-5,CASSLERLPQHF,TGTGCCAGCAGCTTAGAGAGGCTGCCCCAGCATTTT
TRBV15,NA,NA,TRBJ2-1,CATSRGLRNEQFF,TGTGCCACCAGCAGGGGGCTGAGGAATGAGCAGTTCTTC
TRBV9,NA,TRBD2,TRBJ2-3,CASSPLGGVGTDTQYF,TGTGCCAGCAGCCCCCTCGGGGGGGTCGGCACAGATACGCAGTATTTT
TRBV10-3,few,TRBD1,TRBJ1-5,CAIREGQESNQPQHF,TGTGCCATCAGGGAGGGACAGGAGAGCAATCAGCCCCAGCATTTT
TRBV11-3,few,NA,TRBJ1-3,CASSLFRGNTIYF,TGTGCCAGCAGCTTATTCCGGGGAAACACCATATATTTT
TRBV19,few,NA,TRBJ1-6,CASSTTARNSPLHF,TGTGCCAGTAGCACGACAGCCCGAAATTCACCCCTCCACTTT
TRBV29-1,NA,NA,TRBJ2-1,CSAPGAGGNEQFF,TGCAGCGCCCCCGGCGCAGGTGGCAATGAGCAGTTCTTC
TRBV7-9,once,TRBD2,TRBJ2-7,CASSSRGVVEQYF,TGTGCCAGCAGCTCCCGGGGGGTTGTCGAGCAGTACTTC
TRBV10-2,NA,NA,TRBJ1-1,CASNQGMNTEAFF,TGCGCCAGCAACCAGGGGATGAACACTGAAGCTTTCTTT
TRBV5-1,NA,NA,TRBJ1-2,CASSLVGTSNYGYTF,TGCGCCAGCAGCTTAGTTGGGACATCAAACTATGGCTACACCTTC
TRBV7-9,NA,TRBD1,TRBJ2-1,CASSQDRGPYNEQFF,TGTGCCAGCAGCCAAGACAGGGGCCCCTACAATGAGCAGTTCTTC
TRBV27,NA,NA,TRBJ2-7,CASSRGDTDYEQYF,TGTGCCAGCAGCCGAGGGGACACCGACTACGAGCAGTACTTC
TRBV25-1,NA,NA,TRBJ1-2,CASTKGLEGYGYTF,TGTGCCAGCACCAAAGGACTAGAGGGCTATGGCTACACCTTC
TRBV6-5,NA,NA,TRBJ1-3,CASSRTEANTIYF,TGTGCCAGCAGTAGGACGGAGGCTAACACCATATATTTT
TRBV9,NA,NA,TRBJ2-2,CASSDSDIASSTGELFF,TGTGCCAGCAGCGACTCGGATATCGCTAGCTCCACCGGGGAGCTGTTTTTT
TRBV7-2,NA,TRBD2,TRBJ2-3,CASNRGVAGSGTDTQYF,TGTGCCAGCAACCGTGGGGTAGCGGGGTCGGGCACAGATACGCAGTATTTT
TRBV18,once,TRBD2,TRBJ2-3,CASSPYSGGDTDTQYF,TGTGCCAGCTCACCTTATAGCGGGGGGGACACAGATACGCAGTATTTT
TRBV7-9,NA,TRBD1,TRBJ1-1,CASSRDRADTEAFF,TGTGCCAGTAGCCGGGACAGGGCGGACACTGAAGCTTTCTTT
TRBV11-2,once,NA,TRBJ2-1,CASRSLIAIPYNEQFF,TGTGCCAGCAGGAGTCTTATAGCTATCCCCTACAATGAGCAGTTCTTC
TRBV4-1,few,TRBD2,TRBJ2-1,CASSQAGGGGYNEQFF,TGCGCCAGCAGCCAAGCCGGCGGGGGAGGCTACAATGAGCAGTTCTTC
TRBV6-6,few,NA,TRBJ2-2,CASSSPAGELFF,TGTGCCAGCAGTTCCCCCGCCGGGGAGCTGTTTTTT
TRBV11-2,once,TRBD1,TRBJ1-1,CASSWGQLNTEAFF,TGTGCCAGCAGCTGGGGACAGTTGAACACTGAAGCTTTCTTT
TRBV5-8,NA,NA,TRBJ2-2,CASSPPGSNTGELFF,TGTGCCAGCAGCCCGCCGGGAAGTAACACCGGGGAGCTGTTTTTT
TRBV4-1,NA,NA,TRBJ1-5,CASSQDPGYSNQPQHF,TGCGCCAGCAGCCAAGATCCAGGGTATAGCAATCAGCCCCAGCATTTT
TRBV30,NA,TRBD2,TRBJ2-7,CAWSEATSGGGSYEQYF,TGTGCCTGGAGTGAAGCGACTAGCGGGGGGGGCTCCTACGAGCAGTACTTC
TRBV27,NA,NA,TRBJ2-7,CASSYRGYSEQYF,TGTGCCAGCAGTTATAGGGGGTATAGCGAGCAGTACTTC
TRBV5-1,NA,TRBD1,TRBJ2-3,CASSKQGAYTDTQYF,TGCGCCAGCAGCAAACAGGGGGCATATACAGATACGCAGTATTTT
TRBV29-1,few,NA,TRBJ1-2,CSVVEGNGYTF,TGCAGCGTTGTGGAGGGGAACGGCTACACCTTC
TRBV5-1,NA,NA,TRBJ2-1,CASSLGASNEQFF,TGCGCCAGCAGCCTTGGGGCTTCTAATGAGCAGTTCTTC
TRBV7-2,few,NA,TRBJ1-3,CASSSGESSGNTIYF,TGTGCCAGCAGCTCAGGGGAGAGCTCTGGAAACACCATATATTTT